Within the sample, the clone carrying this TCR beta chain is medium-sized. Its antigen is still unknown. Whole-study findings and limits: The larger cohort examined one V-J beta rearrangement, not whole repertoires.

Germline-derived CDR1 and CDR2 are SGHTA and FQGNSA. V gave up 4 bases and J gave up 3 bases, with 7 bases separating them. The CDR3 is 13 amino acids. After constant-region reverse-primer amplification, full-length variable regions underwent semi-nested PCR with Nested Universal Primer A. Each CDR3 protein is one row after TCRdb ran MiXCR on the 5' RACE reads. This sample yields roughly 9,900 distinct CDR3 sequences, of which 17% are seen a single time; approximately 4.2% belongs to the top ten. Cells sorted as Tregs were CD4+, CD25+ and CD127-/low. Sequencing was performed on Tregs sorted from a lymph node. This clonotype was obtained from a female donor with breast cancer. The V call is TRBV7-2, the J call TRBJ1-3; no clear D gene. For the CDR3, the DNA is TGTGCCAGCAGCTCCGGGGTTGGAAACACCATATATTTT. This translates into CASSSGVGNTIYF.